This T cell receptor (beta chain) was obtained from a study of blood T cell repertoires in COVID-19. Study-level information: COVID-19 samples collected from the United States, Italy and Spain covered acute and convalescent phases.

Method: immunoSEQ multiplex PCR; TCRdb's copy keeps in-frame clones and lacks some. The sample has fewer than 300,000 clones, around 89% seen once. Germline values: CDR1 SGHVS, CDR2 FQNEAQ. V trimming: 5 bases; J trimming: 7 bases; junction bases outside the gene matches: 26. This CDR3 is built from 20 residues. Assignments of participants to cohorts depended upon their own reported clinical history. The clonotype comes from a middle-aged man who had recovered from COVID-19. The chain is built from TRBV7-8 and TRBJ2-1; TRBD2 aligns across 7 bases. The sequenced material came from PBMCs or T cells enriched from blood (not recorded which). CDR3 sequence (DNA): TGTGCCAGCAGCCTTGGACTAGGCAGGGCGGGAGAGTTTTCGGTTAATGAGCAGTTCTTC. Its translation: CASSLGLGRAGEFSVNEQFF.